The 9 T cell receptor beta chains listed next were all sequenced from one sample in a study of OX40 agonist ivuxolimab in advanced cancers. Sequencing used immunoSEQ multiplex PCR; TCRdb keeps in-frame clones, though not all of them. The sample contains 99,000 or so clones, approximately 94% of which appear only once. Material: CD4+ or CD8+ T cells sorted from blood, obtained in a trial of the OX40 agonist ivuxolimab. The source is an adult with an advanced solid tumor such as melanoma, head and neck, liver or kidney cancer.

This chain links TRBV6-5 with TRBJ1-5; D remains ambiguous. The germline V gene has CDR1 MNHEY and CDR2 SVGAGI. The CDR3 loop spans 11 amino acids. V was cut by 5 bases and J by 7 bases, with 6 bases left in between. The CDR3 loop is CASSEGQPQHF. The CDR3 region has the DNA TGTGCCAGCAGTGAAGGCCAGCCCCAGCATTTT.

This clone was seen only once. V usage is TRBV7-8 and J usage is TRBJ2-1, with 7 bases that match TRBD2. The CDR3 is made up of 15 amino acids. With V trimmed by 2 bases and J by 8 bases, 9 bases remained unmatched. Germline CDR1 and CDR2: SGHVS and FQNEAQ. The CDR3 bases are TGTGCCAGCAGCTTAAGACTAGCCCTCCGGTATGAGCAGTTCTTC. Its protein is CASSLRLALRYEQFF.

This chain links TRBV19 with TRBJ1-5; D ambiguous. CDR3 length: 16 amino acids. Germline V gene lookup returns CDR1 LNHDA and CDR2 SQIVND (reference sequence). V lost 4 bases, J lost 4 bases, and 17 bases lay in between. The CDR3 here is CASSSQGPRGNQPQHF. In DNA form, the CDR3 reads TGTGCCAGTAGTAGTCAAGGACCGCGCGGGAATCAGCCCCAGCATTTT.

J is TRBJ1-1 and V is TRBV4-3; D is undetermined. Germline V lookup: CDR1 LGHNA, CDR2 YSLEER. V lost 2 bases and J lost 5, with 12 bases in between. The CDR3 consists of 14 residues. The CDR3 loop reads CASSQPGSITEAFF. As DNA, the CDR3 is TGCGCCAGCAGCCAACCGGGGTCAATTACTGAAGCTTTCTTT.

For this clone: This specimen includes other DNA sequences encoding the same CDR3. V is TRBV2 and J is TRBJ2-3; D unclear. This CDR3 spans 13 amino acids. CDR1 is SNHLY and CDR2 is FYNNEI in the germline V gene. V lost 9 bases, J lost 2 bases, and 12 bases lay in between. As DNA, the CDR3 is TGTGCCAGTAGCAAGGCTCTCACAGATACGCAGTATTTT. It yields the protein CASSKALTDTQYF.

The chain employs TRBV5-1 and TRBJ2-3; possible D gene TRBD1, 6 bases. In germline, CDR1 is SGHRS, CDR2 YFSETQ. V lost 0 bases and J lost 4, with 9 bases in between. This CDR3 has 14 residues. The CDR3 sequence is CASSLDRDPDTQYF. CDR3 bases: TGCGCCAGCAGCTTGGACAGGGATCCAGATACGCAGTATTTT.

The J gene is TRBJ2-1, the V gene TRBV28, with D possibly TRBD1 on 6 matching bases. CDR1 and CDR2 (germline): MDHEN, SYDVKM. The CDR3 is 16 residues long. V shed 3 bases and J shed 0 bases, with 12 bases lying between them. The CDR3 sequence is CASSFLRGSSYNEQFF. CDR3 coding DNA: TGTGCCAGCAGTTTTCTAAGGGGGAGCTCCTACAATGAGCAGTTCTTC.

The chain has TRBV5-8 and TRBJ1-5; D call uncertain. V was clipped by 1 base and J by 0 bases, with 8 bases between them. The germline V gene encodes CDR1 SGHTS and CDR2 YDEGEE. The CDR3 spans 15 residues. The CDR3 protein is CASSLRQSSNQPQHF. CDR3 coding DNA: TGTGCCAGCAGCTTGCGGCAGAGTAGCAATCAGCCCCAGCATTTT.

The J gene is TRBJ2-3, the V gene TRBV7-2; D gene ambiguous. CDR3 length equals 15 residues. V was cut by 0 bases and J by 2 bases, with 9 bases left in between. The germline CDR1 and CDR2 sequences are SGHTA and FQGNSA. The CDR3: CASSLALGPTDTQYF. Here the CDR3 DNA reads TGTGCCAGCAGCTTAGCCCTAGGACCCACAGATACGCAGTATTTT.